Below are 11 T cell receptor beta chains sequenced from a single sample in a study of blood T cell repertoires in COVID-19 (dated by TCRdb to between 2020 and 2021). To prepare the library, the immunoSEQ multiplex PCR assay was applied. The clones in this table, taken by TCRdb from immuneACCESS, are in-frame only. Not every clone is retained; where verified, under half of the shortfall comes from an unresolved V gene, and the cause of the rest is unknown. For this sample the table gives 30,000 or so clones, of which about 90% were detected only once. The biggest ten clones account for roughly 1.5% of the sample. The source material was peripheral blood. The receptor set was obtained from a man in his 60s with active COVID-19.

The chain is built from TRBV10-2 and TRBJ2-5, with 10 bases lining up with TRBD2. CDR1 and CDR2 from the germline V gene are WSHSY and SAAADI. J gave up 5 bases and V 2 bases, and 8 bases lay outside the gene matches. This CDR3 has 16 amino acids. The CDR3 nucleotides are TGCGCCAGCAGTGAGAGAAGCGGGGGGGCCTGGGAGACCCAGTACTTC. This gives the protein CASSERSGGAWETQYF.

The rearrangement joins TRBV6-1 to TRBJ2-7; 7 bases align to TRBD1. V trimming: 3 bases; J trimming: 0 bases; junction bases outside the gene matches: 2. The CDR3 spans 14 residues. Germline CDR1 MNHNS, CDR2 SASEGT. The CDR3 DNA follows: TGTGCCAGCAGTGAGACAGGGATCTCCTACGAGCAGTACTTC. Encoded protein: CASSETGISYEQYF.

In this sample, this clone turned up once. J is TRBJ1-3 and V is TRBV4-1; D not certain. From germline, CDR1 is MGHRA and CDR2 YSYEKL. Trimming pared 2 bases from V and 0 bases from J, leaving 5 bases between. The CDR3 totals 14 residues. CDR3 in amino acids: CASSQTASGNTIYF. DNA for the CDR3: TGCGCCAGCAGCCAAACAGCCTCTGGAAACACCATATATTTT.

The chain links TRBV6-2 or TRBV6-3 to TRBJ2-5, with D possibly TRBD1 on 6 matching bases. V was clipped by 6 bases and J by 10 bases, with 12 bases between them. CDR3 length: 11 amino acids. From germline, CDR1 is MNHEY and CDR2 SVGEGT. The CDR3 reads CASSPRGIQYF. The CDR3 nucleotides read TGTGCCAGCAGCCCGAGGGGGATCCAGTACTTC.

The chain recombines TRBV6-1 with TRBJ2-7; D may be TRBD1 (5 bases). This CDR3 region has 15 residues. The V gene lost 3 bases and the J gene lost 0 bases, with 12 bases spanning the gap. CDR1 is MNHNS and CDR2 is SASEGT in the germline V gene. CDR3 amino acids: CASSEMGQSSYEQYF. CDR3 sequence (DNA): TGTGCCAGCAGTGAGATGGGGCAGAGCTCCTACGAGCAGTACTTC.

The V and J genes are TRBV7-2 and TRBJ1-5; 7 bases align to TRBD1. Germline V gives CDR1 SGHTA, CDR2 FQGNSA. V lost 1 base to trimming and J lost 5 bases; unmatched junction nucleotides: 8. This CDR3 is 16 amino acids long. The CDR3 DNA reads TGTGCCAGCAGCTTAGAAGGGGGCAGGGGGGATCAGCCCCAGCATTTT. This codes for CASSLEGGRGDQPQHF.

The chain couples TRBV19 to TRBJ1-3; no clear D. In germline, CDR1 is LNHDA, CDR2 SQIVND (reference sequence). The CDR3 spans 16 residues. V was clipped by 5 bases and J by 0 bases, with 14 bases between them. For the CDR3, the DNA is TGTGCCAGTAGTTCTCTAAGGCGGGGCTCTGGAAACACCATATATTTT. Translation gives CASSSLRRGSGNTIYF.

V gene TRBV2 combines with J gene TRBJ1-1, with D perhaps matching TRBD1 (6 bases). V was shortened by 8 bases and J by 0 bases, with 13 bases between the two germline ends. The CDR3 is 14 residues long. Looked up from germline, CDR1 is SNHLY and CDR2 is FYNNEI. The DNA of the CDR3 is TGTGCCAGCGGACGACAGGCTATGAACACTGAAGCTTTCTTT. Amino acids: CASGRQAMNTEAFF.

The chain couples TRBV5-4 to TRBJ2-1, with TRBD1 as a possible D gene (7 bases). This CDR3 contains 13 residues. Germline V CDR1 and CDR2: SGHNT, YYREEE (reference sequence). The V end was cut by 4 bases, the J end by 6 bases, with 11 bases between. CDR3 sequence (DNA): TGTGCCAGCAGCGCGGGACAGATCAATGAGCAGTTCTTC. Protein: CASSAGQINEQFF.

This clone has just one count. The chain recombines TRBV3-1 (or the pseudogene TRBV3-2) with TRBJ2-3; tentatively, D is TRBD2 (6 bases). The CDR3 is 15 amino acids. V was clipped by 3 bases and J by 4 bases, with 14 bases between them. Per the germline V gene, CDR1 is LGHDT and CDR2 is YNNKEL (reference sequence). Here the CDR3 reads CASSHEGRGSDTQYF. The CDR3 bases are TGTGCCAGCAGCCACGAAGGGCGGGGCTCAGATACGCAGTATTTT.

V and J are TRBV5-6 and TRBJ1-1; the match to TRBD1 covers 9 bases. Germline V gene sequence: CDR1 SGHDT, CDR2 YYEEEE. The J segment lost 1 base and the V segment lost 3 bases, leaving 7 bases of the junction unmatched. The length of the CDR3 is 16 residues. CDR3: CASSWGTGKGNTEAFF. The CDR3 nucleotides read TGTGCCAGCAGCTGGGGGACAGGGAAGGGGAACACTGAAGCTTTCTTT.